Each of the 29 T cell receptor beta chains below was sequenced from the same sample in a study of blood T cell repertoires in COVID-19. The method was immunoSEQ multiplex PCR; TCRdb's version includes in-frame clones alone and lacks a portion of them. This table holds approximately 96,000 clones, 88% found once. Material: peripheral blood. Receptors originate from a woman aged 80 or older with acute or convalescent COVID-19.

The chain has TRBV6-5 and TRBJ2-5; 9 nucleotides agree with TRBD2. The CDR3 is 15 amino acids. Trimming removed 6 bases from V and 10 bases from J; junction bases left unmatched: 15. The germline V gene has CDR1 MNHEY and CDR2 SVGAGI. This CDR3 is CASRGQREAGGSQYF. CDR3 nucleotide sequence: TGTGCCAGCAGGGGCCAGCGGGAGGCTGGGGGGAGCCAGTACTTC.

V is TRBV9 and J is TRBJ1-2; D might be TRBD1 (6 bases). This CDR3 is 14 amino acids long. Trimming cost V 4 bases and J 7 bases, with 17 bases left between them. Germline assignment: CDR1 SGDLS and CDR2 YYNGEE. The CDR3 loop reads CASSPIQGTSGYTF. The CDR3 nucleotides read TGTGCCAGCAGCCCCATACAGGGAACTTCTGGCTACACCTTC.

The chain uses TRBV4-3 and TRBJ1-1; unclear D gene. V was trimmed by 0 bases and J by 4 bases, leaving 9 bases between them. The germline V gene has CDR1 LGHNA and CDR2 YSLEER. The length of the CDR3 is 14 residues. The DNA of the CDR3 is TGCGCCAGCAGCCAAGAAACTCGGGGCACTGAAGCTTTCTTT. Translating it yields CASSQETRGTEAFF.

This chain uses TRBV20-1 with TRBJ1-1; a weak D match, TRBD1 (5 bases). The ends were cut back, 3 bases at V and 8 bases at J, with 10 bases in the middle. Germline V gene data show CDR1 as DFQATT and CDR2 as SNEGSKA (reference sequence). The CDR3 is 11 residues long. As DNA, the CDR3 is TGCAGTGCTAGCCAGGGCAGAGAAGCTTTCTTT. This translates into CSASQGREAFF.

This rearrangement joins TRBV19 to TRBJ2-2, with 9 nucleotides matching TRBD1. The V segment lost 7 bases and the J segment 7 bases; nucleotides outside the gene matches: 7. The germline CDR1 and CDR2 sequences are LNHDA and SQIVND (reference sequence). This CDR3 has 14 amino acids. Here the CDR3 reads CASIGQGMVGELFF. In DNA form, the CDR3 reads TGTGCCAGTATTGGACAGGGGATGGTCGGGGAGCTGTTTTTT.

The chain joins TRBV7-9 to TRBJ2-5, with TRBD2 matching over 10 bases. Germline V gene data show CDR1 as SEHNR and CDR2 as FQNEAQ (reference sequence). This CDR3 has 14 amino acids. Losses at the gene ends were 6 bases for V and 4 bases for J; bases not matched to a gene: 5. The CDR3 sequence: CASRGSGRPETQYF. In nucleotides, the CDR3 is TGTGCCAGCAGGGGTAGCGGGAGGCCAGAGACCCAGTACTTC.

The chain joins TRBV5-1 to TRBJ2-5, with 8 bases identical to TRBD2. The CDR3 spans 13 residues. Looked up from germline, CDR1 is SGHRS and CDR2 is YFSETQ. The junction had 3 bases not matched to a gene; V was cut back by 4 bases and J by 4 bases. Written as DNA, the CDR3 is TGCGCCAGCAGCCAGCGGGAGCGAGAGACCCAGTACTTC. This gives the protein CASSQRERETQYF.

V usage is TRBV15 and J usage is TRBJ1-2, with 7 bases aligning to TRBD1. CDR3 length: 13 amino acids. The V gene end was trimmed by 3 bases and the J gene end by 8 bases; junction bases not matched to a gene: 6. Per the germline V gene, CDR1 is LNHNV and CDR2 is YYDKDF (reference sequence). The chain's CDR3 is CATSRRQGSGYTF. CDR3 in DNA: TGTGCCACCAGCAGGCGACAGGGATCCGGCTACACCTTC.

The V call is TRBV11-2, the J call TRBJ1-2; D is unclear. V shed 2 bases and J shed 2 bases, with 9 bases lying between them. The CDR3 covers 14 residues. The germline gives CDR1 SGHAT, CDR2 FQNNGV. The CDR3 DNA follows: TGTGCCAGCAGCTTAAGTCAGTTCAACTATGGCTACACCTTC. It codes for CASSLSQFNYGYTF. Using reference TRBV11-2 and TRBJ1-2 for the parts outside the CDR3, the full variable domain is EAGVAQSPRYKIIEKRQSVAFWCNPISGHATLYWYQQILGQGPKLLIQFQNNGVVDDSQLPKDRFSAERLKGVDSTLKIQPAKLEDSAVYLCASSLSQFNYGYTFGSGTRLTVV.

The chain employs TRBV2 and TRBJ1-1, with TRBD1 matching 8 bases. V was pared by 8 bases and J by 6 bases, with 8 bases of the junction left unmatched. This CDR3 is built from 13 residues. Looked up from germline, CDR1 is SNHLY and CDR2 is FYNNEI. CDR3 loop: CASSGQGFSEAFF. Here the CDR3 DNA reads TGTGCCAGCTCAGGACAGGGATTTTCTGAAGCTTTCTTT.

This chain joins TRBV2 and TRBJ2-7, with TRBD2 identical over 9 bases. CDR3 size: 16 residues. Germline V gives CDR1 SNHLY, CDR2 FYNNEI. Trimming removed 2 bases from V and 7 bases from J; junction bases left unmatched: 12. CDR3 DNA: TGTGCCAGCAGTGAACCTGGCGGCGGGGGGGCGCGAGAGCAGTACTTC. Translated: CASSEPGGGGAREQYF.

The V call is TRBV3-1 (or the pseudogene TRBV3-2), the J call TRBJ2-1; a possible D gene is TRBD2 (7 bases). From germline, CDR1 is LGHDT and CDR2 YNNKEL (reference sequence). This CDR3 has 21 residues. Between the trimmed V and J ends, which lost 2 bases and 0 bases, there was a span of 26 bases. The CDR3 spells CASSQRPLGGRPGSSYNEQFF. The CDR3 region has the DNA TGTGCCAGCAGCCAACGCCCCCTGGGGGGGCGCCCCGGAAGCTCCTACAATGAGCAGTTCTTC.

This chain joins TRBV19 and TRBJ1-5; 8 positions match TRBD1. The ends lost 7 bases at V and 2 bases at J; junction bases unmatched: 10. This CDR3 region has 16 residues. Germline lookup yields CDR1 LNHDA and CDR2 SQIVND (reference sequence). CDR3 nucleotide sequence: TGTGCCAGTAACCTACGGACAGGGTTAGGCAATCAGCCCCAGCATTTT. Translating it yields CASNLRTGLGNQPQHF. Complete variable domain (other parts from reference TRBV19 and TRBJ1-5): DGGITQSPKYLFRKEGQNVTLSCEQNLNHDAMYWYRQDPGQGLRLIYYSQIVNDFQKGDIAEGYSVSREKKESFPLTVTSAQKNPTAFYLCASNLRTGLGNQPQHFGDGTRLSIL.

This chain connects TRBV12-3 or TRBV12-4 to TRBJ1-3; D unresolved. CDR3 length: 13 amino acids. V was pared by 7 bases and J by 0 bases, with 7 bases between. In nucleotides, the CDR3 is TGTGCCAGCACCGTCTACTCTGGAAACACCATATATTTT. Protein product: CASTVYSGNTIYF.

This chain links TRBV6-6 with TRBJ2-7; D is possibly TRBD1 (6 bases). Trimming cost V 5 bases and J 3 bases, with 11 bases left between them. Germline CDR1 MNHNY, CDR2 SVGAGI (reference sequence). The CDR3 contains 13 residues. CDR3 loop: CASSRQEDYEQYF. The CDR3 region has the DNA TGTGCCAGCAGTCGACAGGAAGACTACGAGCAGTACTTC.

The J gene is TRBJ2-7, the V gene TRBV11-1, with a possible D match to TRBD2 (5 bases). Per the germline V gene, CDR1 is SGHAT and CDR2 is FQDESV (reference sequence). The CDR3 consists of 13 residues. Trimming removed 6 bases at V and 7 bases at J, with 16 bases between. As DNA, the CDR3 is TGTGCCAGCAGACCGTCGGGGTTTGAGGAGCAGTACTTC. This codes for CASRPSGFEEQYF.

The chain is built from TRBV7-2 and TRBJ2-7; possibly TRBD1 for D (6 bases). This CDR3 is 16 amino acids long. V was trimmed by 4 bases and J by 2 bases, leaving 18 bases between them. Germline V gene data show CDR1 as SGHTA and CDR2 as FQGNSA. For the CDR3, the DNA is TGTGCCAGCAGCTCGATCAGGGGAGAGGGAACCTACGAGCAGTACTTC. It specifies CASSSIRGEGTYEQYF. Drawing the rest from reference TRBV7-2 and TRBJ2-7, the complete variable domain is GAGVSQSPSNKVTEKGKDVELRCDPISGHTALYWYRQSLGQGLEFLIYFQGNSAPDKSGLPSDRFSAERTGGSVSTLTIQRTQQEDSAVYLCASSSIRGEGTYEQYFGPGTRLTVT.

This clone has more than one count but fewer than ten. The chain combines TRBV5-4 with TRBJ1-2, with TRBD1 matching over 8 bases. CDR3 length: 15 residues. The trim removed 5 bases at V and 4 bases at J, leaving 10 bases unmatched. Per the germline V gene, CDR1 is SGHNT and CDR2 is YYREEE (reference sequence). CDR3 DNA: TGTGCCAGCAGAACACCAGGGGGCGATGGCTATGGCTACACCTTC. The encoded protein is CASRTPGGDGYGYTF.

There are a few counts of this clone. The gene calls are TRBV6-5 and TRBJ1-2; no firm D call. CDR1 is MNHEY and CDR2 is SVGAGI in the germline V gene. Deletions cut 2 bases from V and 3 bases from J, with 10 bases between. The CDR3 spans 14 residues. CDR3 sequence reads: CASSYIGQYYGYTF. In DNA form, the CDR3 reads TGTGCCAGCAGTTACATTGGTCAGTACTATGGCTACACCTTC.

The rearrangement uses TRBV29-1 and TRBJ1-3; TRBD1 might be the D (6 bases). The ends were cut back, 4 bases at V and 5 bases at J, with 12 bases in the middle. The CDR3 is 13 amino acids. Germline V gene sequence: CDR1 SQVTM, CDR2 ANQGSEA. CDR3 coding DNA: TGCAGCGTTGCCGGACAGCAGCGAAACACCATATATTTT. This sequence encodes CSVAGQQRNTIYF.

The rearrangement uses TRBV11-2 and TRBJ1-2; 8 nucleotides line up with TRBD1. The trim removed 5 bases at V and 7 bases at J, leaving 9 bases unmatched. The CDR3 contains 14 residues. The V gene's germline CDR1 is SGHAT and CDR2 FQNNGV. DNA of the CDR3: TGTGCCAGCAGCCCTGGGACAGGTTACACTGGCTACACCTTC. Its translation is CASSPGTGYTGYTF.

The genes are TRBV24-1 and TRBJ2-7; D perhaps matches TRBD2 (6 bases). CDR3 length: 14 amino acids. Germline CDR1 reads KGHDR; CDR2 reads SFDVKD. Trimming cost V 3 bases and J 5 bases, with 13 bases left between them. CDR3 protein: CATSDRGSMDEQYF. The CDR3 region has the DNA TGTGCCACCAGTGATCGGGGGAGCATGGACGAGCAGTACTTC.

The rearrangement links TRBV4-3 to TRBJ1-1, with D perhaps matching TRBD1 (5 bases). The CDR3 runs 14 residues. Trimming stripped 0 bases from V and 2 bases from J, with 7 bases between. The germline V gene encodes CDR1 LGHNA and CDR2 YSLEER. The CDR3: CASSQDRVNTEAFF. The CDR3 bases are TGCGCCAGCAGCCAAGACAGGGTTAACACTGAAGCTTTCTTT.

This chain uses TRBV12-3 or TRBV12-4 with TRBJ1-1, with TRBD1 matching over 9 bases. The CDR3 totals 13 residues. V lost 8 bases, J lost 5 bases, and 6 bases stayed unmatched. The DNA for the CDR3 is TGTGCCAGCGTACAGGGGGCGCGTACTGAAGCTTTCTTT. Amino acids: CASVQGARTEAFF.

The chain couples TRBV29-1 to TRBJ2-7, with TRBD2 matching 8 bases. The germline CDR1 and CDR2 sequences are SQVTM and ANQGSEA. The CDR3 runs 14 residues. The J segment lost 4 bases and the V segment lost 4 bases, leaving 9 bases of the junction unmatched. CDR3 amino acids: CSVGVAGRLYEQYF. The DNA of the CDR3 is TGCAGCGTTGGAGTAGCGGGAAGGCTATACGAGCAGTACTTC.

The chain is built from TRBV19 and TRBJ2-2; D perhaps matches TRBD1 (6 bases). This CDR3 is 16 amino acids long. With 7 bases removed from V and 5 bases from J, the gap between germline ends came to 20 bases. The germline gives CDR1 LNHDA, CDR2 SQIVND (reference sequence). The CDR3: CASTISFTGITGELFF. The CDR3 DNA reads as TGTGCCAGTACCATATCCTTTACAGGGATAACCGGGGAGCTGTTTTTT.

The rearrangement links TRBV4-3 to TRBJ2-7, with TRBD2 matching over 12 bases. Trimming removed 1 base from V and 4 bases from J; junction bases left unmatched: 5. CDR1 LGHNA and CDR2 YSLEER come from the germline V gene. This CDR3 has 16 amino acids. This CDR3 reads CASSQGSGLAGYEQYF. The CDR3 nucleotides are TGCGCCAGCAGCCAAGGGTCGGGACTAGCGGGTTACGAGCAGTACTTC.

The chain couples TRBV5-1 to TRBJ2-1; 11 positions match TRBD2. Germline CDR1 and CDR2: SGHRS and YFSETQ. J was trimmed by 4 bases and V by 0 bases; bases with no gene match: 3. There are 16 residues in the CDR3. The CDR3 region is CASSLASGGPYNEQFF. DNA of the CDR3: TGCGCCAGCAGCTTGGCTAGCGGGGGGCCTTACAATGAGCAGTTCTTC.

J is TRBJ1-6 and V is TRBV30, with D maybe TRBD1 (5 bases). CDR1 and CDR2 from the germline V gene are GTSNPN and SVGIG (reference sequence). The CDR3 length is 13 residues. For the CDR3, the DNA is TGTGCTCTTCACGCAGGGTGGAATTCACCCCTCCACTTT. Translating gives CALHAGWNSPLHF. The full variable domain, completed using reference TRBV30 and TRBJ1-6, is SQTIHQWPATLVQPVGSPLSLECTVEGTSNPNLYWYRQAAGRGLQLLFYSVGIGQISSEVPQNLSASRPQDRQFILSSKKLLLSDSGFYLCALHAGWNSPLHFGNGTRLTVT.